This record looks at one T cell receptor beta chain sequence and its context. Data came from immunoSEQ multiplex PCR; TCRdb stores just in-frame clones and leaves some out. There are some 88,000 clones in the sample; around 79% occur only once, and roughly 24% lies in the top ten. The germline CDR1 and CDR2 sequences are SEHNR and FQNEAQ (reference sequence). The CDR3 sequence is 15 residues long. Trimming removed 7 bases from V and 4 bases from J, with 14 bases in between. The sample comes from a study of blood T cell repertoires in COVID-19. For the study at large: The United States, Italy and Spain provided the acute and convalescent COVID-19 samples.

This chain joins TRBV7-9 and TRBJ1-6, with D perhaps TRBD1 (6 bases). This sequence originates from a human donor in a cohort sampled during active COVID-19. The source material was peripheral blood. In nucleotides, the CDR3 is TGTGCCAGCACCCCAGGGGTAGTATATAATTCACCCCTCCACTTT. As protein: CASTPGVVYNSPLHF. Combining the CDR3 with reference TRBV7-9 and TRBJ1-6 gives the whole variable domain DTGVSQNPRHKITKRGQNVTFRCDPISEHNRLYWYRQTLGQGPEFLTYFQNEAQLEKSRLLSDRFSAERPKGSFSTLEIQRTEQGDSAMYLCASTPGVVYNSPLHFGNGTRLTVT.